The entry below describes one T cell receptor (beta chain). The antigen remains unidentified. With 0 bases clipped from V and 0 bases from J, the junction kept 3 bases outside the gene matches. The CDR3 has 17 amino acids. Germline V lookup: CDR1 MGHRA, CDR2 YSYEKL. The PCR used 60 Vbeta and 13 Jbeta primers. Measured with immunoSEQ multiplex PCR; TCRdb has only the in-frame clones, and not every one. Its table lists approximately 180,000 clones. This sample is part of a study of cytomegalovirus exposure and HLA in healthy donors. Whole-study findings and limits: The Asian-associated ancestry cluster reportedly had fewer N-insertions than the roughly 720-donor mean in a later analysis. From TCR beta sequences, most subjects' HLA-A and HLA-B alleles were reportedly predicted accurately. Prior analysis indicated that the majority of TCR beta V segments exhibited productivity approximately 87% or approximately 30% of the time.

Sequenced sample: PBMCs. The rearrangement joins TRBV4-1 to TRBJ1-5; 9 positions agree with TRBD1. This clonotype was obtained from a man aged 25-45 years in good health and CMV-seronegative. The CDR3 DNA reads TGCGCCAGCAGCCAAGACGGACAGGGGTATAGCAATCAGCCCCAGCATTTT. It specifies CASSQDGQGYSNQPQHF.